The source of this TCR beta chain is a study of T cell changes during pregnancy in multiple sclerosis. Assay: immunoSEQ multiplex PCR; the TCRdb copy retains only in-frame clones and omits some. The sample holds some 80,000 clones, approximately 88% seen once. The sample was peripheral blood, taken in the first trimester of pregnancy. The sequence was obtained from a female donor in good health, enrolled as a control in a pregnancy study.

DNA for the CDR3: TGTGCCAGCAGTTTATTACCGTCAGGGGCAGGCACCGGGGAGCTGTTTTTT. Its protein product is CASSLLPSGAGTGELFF. The V call is TRBV27, the J call TRBJ2-2; tentative D call: TRBD1 (6 bases). Germline V gene sequence: CDR1 MNHEY, CDR2 SMNVEV (reference sequence). This CDR3 has 17 residues. Trimming cost V 1 base and J 4 bases, with 16 bases left between them.